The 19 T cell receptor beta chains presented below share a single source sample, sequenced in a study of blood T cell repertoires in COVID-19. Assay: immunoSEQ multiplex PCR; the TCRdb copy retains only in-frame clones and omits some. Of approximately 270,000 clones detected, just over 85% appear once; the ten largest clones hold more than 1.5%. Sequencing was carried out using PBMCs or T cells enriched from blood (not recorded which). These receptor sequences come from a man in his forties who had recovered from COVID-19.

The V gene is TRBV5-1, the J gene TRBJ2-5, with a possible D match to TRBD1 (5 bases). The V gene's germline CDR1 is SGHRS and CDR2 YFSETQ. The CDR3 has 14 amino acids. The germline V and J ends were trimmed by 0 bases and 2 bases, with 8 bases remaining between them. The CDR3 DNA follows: TGCGCCAGCAGCTTGGGGGCAGGGCAAGAGACCCAGTACTTC. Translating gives CASSLGAGQETQYF.

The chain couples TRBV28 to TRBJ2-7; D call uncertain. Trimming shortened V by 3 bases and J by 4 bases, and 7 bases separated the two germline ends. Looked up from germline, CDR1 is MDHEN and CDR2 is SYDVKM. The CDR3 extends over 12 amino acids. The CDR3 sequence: CASSFARYEQYF. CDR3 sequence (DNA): TGTGCCAGCAGTTTCGCTAGGTACGAGCAGTACTTC.

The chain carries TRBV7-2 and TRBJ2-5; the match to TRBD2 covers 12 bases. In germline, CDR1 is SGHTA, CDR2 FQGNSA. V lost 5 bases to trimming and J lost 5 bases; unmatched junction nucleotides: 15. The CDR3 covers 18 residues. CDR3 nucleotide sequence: TGTGCCAGCAGCCCAAACCCCGGGGGACTAGCGGGTCGGGAGACCCAGTACTTC. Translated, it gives CASSPNPGGLAGRETQYF. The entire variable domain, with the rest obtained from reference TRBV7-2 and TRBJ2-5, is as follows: GAGVSQSPSNKVTEKGKDVELRCDPISGHTALYWYRQSLGQGLEFLIYFQGNSAPDKSGLPSDRFSAERTGGSVSTLTIQRTQQEDSAVYLCASSPNPGGLAGRETQYFGPGTRLLVL.

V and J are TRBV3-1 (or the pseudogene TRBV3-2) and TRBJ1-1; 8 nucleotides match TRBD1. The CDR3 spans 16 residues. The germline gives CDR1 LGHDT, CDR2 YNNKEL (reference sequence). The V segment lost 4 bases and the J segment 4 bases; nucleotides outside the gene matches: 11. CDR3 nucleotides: TGTGCCAGCAGCCCGTTCAGGGGGCCAGGGATCACTGAAGCTTTCTTT. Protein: CASSPFRGPGITEAFF.

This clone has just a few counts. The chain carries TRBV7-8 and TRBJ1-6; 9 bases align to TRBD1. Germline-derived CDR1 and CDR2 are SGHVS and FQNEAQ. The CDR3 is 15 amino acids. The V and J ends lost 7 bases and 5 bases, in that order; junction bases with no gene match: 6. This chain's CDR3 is CASTDRGRNNSPLHF. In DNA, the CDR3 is TGTGCCAGCACCGACAGGGGGAGAAATAATTCACCCCTCCACTTT.

CDR3 coding DNA: TGTGCCAGCAGCGGAACCGGGACAAAAGAAAAACTGTTTTTT. Amino acid sequence: CASSGTGTKEKLFF. The genes are TRBV7-2 and TRBJ1-4; D possibly corresponds to TRBD1 (6 bases). V lost 5 bases and J 8 bases, leaving 15 bases between the germline ends. From germline, CDR1 is SGHTA and CDR2 FQGNSA. The CDR3 extends over 14 amino acids.

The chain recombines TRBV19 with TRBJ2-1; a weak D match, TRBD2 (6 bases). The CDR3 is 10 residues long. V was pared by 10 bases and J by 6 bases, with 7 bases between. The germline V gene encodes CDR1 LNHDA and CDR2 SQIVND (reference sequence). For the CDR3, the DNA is TGTGCCACCGGGGGCAATGAGCAGTTCTTC. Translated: CATGGNEQFF.

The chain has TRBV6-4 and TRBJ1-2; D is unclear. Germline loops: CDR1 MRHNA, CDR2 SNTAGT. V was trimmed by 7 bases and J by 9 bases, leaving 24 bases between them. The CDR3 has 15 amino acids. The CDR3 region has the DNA TGTGCCAGCATAGAGCCAGGCCCTTCTACCTCGAGCTACACCTTC. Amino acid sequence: CASIEPGPSTSSYTF.

CDR3 sequence: CASSVGTGGSAYNSPLHF. Written as DNA, the CDR3 is TGTGCCAGCAGCGTGGGGACAGGGGGCAGCGCCTATAATTCACCCCTCCACTTT. The chain employs TRBV9 and TRBJ1-6; 12 bases are a match to TRBD1. In germline, CDR1 is SGDLS, CDR2 YYNGEE. J gave up 2 bases and V 2 bases, and 5 bases lay outside the gene matches. The CDR3 length is 18 residues.

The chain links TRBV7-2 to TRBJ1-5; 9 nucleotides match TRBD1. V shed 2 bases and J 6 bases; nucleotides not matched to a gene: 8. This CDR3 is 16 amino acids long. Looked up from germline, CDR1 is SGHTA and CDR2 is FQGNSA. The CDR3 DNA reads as TGTGCCAGCAGCTTATTCGGGACAGGGATTACTCAGCCCCAGCATTTT. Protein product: CASSLFGTGITQPQHF.

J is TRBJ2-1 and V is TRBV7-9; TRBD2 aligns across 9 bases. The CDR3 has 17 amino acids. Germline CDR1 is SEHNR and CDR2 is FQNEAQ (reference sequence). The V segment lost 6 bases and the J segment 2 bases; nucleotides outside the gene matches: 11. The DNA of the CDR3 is TGTGCCAGCAGGGAGGAGGTAGCGGGAGTAGCCTACAATGAGCAGTTCTTC. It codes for CASREEVAGVAYNEQFF.

CDR3 sequence: CASSPSGSFNEQFF. The CDR3 coding sequence is TGTGCCAGCAGTCCTAGCGGGAGTTTCAATGAGCAGTTCTTC. The chain couples TRBV7-2 to TRBJ2-1; TRBD2 agrees at 10 bases. The CDR3 covers 14 residues. V dropped 6 bases and J dropped 6; count of bases not matched to a gene: 5. Germline CDR1 and CDR2: SGHTA and FQGNSA.

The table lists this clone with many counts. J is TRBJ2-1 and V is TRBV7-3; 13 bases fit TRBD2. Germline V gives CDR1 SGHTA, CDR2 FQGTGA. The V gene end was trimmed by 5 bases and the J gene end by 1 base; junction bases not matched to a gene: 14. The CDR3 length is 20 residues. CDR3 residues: CASSNYGLAGAGGSYNEQFF. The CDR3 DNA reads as TGTGCCAGCAGCAATTACGGACTAGCGGGGGCTGGTGGGTCCTACAATGAGCAGTTCTTC.

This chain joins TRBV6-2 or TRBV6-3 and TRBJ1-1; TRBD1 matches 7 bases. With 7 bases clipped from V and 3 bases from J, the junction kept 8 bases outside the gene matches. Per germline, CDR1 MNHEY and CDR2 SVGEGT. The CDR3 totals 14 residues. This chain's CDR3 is CASNPDREYTEAFF. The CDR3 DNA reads TGTGCCAGCAACCCAGACAGGGAGTACACTGAAGCTTTCTTT.

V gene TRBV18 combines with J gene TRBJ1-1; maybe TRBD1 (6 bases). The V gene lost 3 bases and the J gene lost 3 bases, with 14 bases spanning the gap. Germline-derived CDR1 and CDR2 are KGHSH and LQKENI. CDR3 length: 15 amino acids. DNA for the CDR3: TGTGCCAGCTCACCGCGACAGGAAAGCGACACTGAAGCTTTCTTT. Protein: CASSPRQESDTEAFF. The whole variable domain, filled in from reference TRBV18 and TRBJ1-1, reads NAGVMQNPRHLVRRRGQEARLRCSPMKGHSHVYWYRQLPEEGLKFMVYLQKENIIDESGMPKERFSAEFPKEGPSILRIQQVVRGDSAAYFCASSPRQESDTEAFFGQGTRLTVV.

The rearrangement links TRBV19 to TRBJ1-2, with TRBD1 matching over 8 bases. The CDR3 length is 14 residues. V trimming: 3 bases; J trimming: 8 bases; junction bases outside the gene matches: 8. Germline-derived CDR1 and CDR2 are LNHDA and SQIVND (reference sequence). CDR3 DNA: TGTGCCAGTAGTATCCCCAGGGGGCGAAGGGGCTACACCTTC. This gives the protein CASSIPRGRRGYTF.

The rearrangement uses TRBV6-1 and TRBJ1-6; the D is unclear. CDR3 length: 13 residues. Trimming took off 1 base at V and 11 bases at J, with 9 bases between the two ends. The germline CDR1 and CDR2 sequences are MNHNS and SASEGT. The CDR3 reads CASSEDGTTPLHF. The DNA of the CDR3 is TGTGCCAGCAGTGAAGATGGCACGACACCCCTCCACTTT.

CDR3 amino acids: CASSLRGASYEQYF. The CDR3 DNA reads TGTGCCAGCAGCTTGCGGGGGGCGAGCTACGAGCAGTACTTC. The chain joins TRBV5-6 to TRBJ2-7, with D possibly being TRBD2 (7 bases). V was shortened by 1 base and J by 3 bases, with 11 bases between the two germline ends. This CDR3 region has 14 residues. Germline values: CDR1 SGHDT, CDR2 YYEEEE.

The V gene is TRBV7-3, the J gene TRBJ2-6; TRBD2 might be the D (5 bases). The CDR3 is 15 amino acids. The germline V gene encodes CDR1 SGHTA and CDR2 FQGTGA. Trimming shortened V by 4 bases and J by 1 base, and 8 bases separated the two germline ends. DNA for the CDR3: TGTGCCAGCAGCTCTAGCAGATCTGGGGCCAACGTCCTGACTTTC. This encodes CASSSSRSGANVLTF.